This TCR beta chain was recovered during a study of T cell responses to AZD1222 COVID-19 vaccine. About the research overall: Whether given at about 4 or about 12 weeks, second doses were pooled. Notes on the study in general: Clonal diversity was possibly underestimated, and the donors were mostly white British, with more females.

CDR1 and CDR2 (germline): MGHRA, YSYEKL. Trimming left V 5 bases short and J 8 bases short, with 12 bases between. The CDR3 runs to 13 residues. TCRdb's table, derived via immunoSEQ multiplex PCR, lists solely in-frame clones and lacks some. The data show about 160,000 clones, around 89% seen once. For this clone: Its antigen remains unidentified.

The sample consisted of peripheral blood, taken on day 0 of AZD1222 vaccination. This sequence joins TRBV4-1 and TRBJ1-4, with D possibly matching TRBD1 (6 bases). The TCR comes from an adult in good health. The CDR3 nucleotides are TGCGCCAGCAGCACACAGAGGGGGGAAAAACTGTTTTTT. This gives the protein CASSTQRGEKLFF.